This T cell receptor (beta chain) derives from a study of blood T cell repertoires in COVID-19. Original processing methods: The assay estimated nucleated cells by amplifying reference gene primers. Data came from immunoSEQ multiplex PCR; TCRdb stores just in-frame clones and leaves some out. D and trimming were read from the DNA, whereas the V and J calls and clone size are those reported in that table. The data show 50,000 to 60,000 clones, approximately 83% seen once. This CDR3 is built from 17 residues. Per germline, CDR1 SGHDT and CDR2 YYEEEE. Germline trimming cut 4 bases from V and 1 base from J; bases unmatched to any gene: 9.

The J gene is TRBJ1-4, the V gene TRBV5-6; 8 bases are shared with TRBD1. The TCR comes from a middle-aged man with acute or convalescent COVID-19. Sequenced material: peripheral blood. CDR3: CASSINGQGRTNEKLFF. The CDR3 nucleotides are TGTGCCAGCAGCATAAACGGACAGGGCCGAACTAATGAAAAACTGTTTTTT.